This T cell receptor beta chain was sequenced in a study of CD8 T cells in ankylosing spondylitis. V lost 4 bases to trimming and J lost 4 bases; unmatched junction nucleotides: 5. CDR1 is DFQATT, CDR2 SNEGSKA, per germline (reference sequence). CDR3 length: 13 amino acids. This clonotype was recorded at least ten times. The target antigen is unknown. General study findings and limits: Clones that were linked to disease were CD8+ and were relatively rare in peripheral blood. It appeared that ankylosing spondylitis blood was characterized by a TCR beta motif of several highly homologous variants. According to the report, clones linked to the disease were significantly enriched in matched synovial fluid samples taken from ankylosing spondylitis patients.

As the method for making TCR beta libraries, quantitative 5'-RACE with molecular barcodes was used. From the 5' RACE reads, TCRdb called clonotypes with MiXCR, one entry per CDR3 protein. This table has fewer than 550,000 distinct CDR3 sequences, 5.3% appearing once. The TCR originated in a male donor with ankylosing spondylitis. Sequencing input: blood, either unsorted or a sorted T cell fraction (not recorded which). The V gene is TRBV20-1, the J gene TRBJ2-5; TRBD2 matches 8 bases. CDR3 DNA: TGCAGTGCTACTTTAGCGGGAAGAGAGACCCAGTACTTC. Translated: CSATLAGRETQYF.